The 13 T cell receptor beta chains below come from one sample, sequenced in a study of T cell repertoires in cytomegalovirus infection (dated by TCRdb to between 2019 and 2020). The instrument was an Illumina HiSeq 1500. TCRdb passed the public sequencing reads through fastp at Q25 and MiXCR, retaining productive beta sequences. Entries are consolidated by CDR3 protein sequence, retaining the most common genes and DNA. Across this sample there are fewer than 550,000 distinct CDR3 sequences, with 30% to 40% seen only once. Clones ranked in the top ten supply roughly 13% of the sample. The sample consisted of PBMCs. These receptors were taken from a human donor in good health (CMV status not recorded). Some clones in this sample may be carry-over from other donors' samples.

This clonotype occurred a few times. The chain is built from TRBV29-1 and TRBJ1-2; D unclear. V was trimmed by 3 bases and J by 5 bases, leaving 7 bases between them. Germline-derived CDR1 and CDR2 are SQVTM and ANQGSEA. The CDR3 length is 11 residues. The CDR3 sequence is CSVDEMYGYTF. The CDR3 region has the DNA TGCAGCGTTGACGAAATGTATGGCTACACCTTC.

V and J are TRBV4-1 and TRBJ2-6; no reliable D call. Germline V gene lookup returns CDR1 MGHRA and CDR2 YSYEKL. V was trimmed by 0 bases and J by 4 bases, leaving 4 bases between them. This CDR3 comprises 14 residues. The CDR3 sequence: CASSQELGANVLTF. In DNA form, the CDR3 reads TGCGCCAGCAGCCAAGAACTCGGGGCCAACGTCCTGACTTTC.

This clonotype was counted a few times. The chain joins TRBV6-6 to TRBJ2-5; 7 positions match TRBD1. Germline CDR1 reads MNHNY; CDR2 reads SVGAGI (reference sequence). The V gene end was trimmed by 7 bases and the J gene end by 2 bases; junction bases not matched to a gene: 4. The CDR3 covers 13 residues. Here the CDR3 reads CASTRGQQETQYF. The CDR3 DNA reads as TGTGCCAGCACCAGGGGACAGCAAGAGACCCAGTACTTC.

This clonotype appeared a few times. This chain links TRBV4-2 with TRBJ1-6; TRBD1 matches at 7 bases. Germline values: CDR1 LGHNA, CDR2 YNFKEQ. The V segment lost 0 bases and the J segment 11 bases; nucleotides outside the gene matches: 7. This CDR3 spans 15 amino acids. The CDR3 region has the DNA TGTGCCAGCAGCCAAGATCCGACAGGGACTCCACCCCTCCACTTT. It codes for CASSQDPTGTPPLHF.

This clonotype has at least ten counts. This CDR3 is CASSLIADRVNQPQHF. CDR3 coding DNA: TGTGCCAGCAGCTTAATCGCGGACAGGGTGAATCAGCCCCAGCATTTT. This chain joins TRBV7-2 and TRBJ1-5, with TRBD1 identical over 8 bases. This CDR3 spans 16 amino acids. Germline V lookup: CDR1 SGHTA, CDR2 FQGNSA. V lost 2 bases, J lost 4 bases, and 7 bases stayed unmatched.

The chain is built from TRBV28 and TRBJ2-2; 7 nucleotides align to TRBD1. This CDR3 region has 13 residues. V was pared by 7 bases and J by 4 bases, with 3 bases of the junction left unmatched. Per the germline V gene, CDR1 is MDHEN and CDR2 is SYDVKM. The CDR3 region is CASNNRGTGELFF. As DNA, the CDR3 is TGTGCCAGCAATAACAGGGGCACCGGGGAGCTGTTTTTT.

This clonotype was seen once. The chain recombines TRBV15 with TRBJ1-6; 10 bases are a match to TRBD1. The CDR3 length is 14 residues. J lost 7 bases, V lost 8 bases, and 5 bases had no gene match. CDR1 is LNHNV and CDR2 is YYDKDF in the germline V gene (reference sequence). The CDR3 coding sequence is TGTGCCACCTCGGGGGACAGGGGAAATTCACCCCTCCACTTT. Its protein product is CATSGDRGNSPLHF.

This clonotype was recorded a few times. The chain couples TRBV6-5 to TRBJ1-2; perhaps TRBD1 as D (6 bases). The V end lost 6 bases, the J end lost 0 bases, and 11 bases lay between the germline ends. Per the germline V gene, CDR1 is MNHEY and CDR2 is SVGAGI. The CDR3 is made up of 14 amino acids. The CDR3 DNA is TGTGCCAGCAGCCGAGGACAGACTAACTATGGCTACACCTTC. Amino acid sequence: CASSRGQTNYGYTF.

This clonotype has only a few counts. The rearrangement joins TRBV5-1 to TRBJ2-1; perhaps TRBD1 as D (6 bases). The germline V gene encodes CDR1 SGHRS and CDR2 YFSETQ. Between the trimmed V and J ends, which lost 0 bases and 6 bases, there was a span of 13 bases. This CDR3 is built from 15 residues. The CDR3 coding sequence is TGCGCCAGCAGCTTGGACGGGGCAGGGGCCAATGAGCAGTTCTTC. It yields the protein CASSLDGAGANEQFF.

In this sample, this clonotype turned up a few times. This chain uses TRBV28 with TRBJ2-7; D is perhaps TRBD1 (6 bases). The V gene lost 1 base and the J gene lost 3 bases, with 13 bases spanning the gap. Germline loops: CDR1 MDHEN, CDR2 SYDVKM. This CDR3 is 15 amino acids long. In nucleotides, the CDR3 is TGTGCCAGCAGTTTATTCCGGGACATAGGCTACGAGCAGTACTTC. It specifies CASSLFRDIGYEQYF.

This clonotype was observed many times. The V call is TRBV7-6, the J call TRBJ2-3; D is undetermined. Germline CDR1 reads SGHVS; CDR2 reads FNYEAQ. The length of the CDR3 is 16 residues. Trimming cost V 0 bases and J 0 bases, with 10 bases left between them. The CDR3 nucleotides are TGTGCCAGCAGCTTAGCTGGAGAACTTAGCACAGATACGCAGTATTTT. This gives the protein CASSLAGELSTDTQYF.

As concerns this clonotype: This likely comes from a read error, as the CDR3 has no conserved phenylalanine or tryptophan at its end. This chain joins TRBV7-2 and TRBJ2-3; 7 positions agree with TRBD2. The CDR3 runs to 15 residues. The trim removed 1 base at V and 1 base at J, leaving 2 bases unmatched. Germline V gene lookup returns CDR1 SGHTA and CDR2 FQGNSA. This CDR3 is CASSLGAGGTDTQYL. The CDR3 nucleotides read TGTGCCAGCAGCTTAGGCGCGGGGGGCACAGATACGCAGTATTTG.

This chain links TRBV25-1 with TRBJ1-3; D gene uncertain. The V gene lost 7 bases and the J gene lost 2 bases, with 6 bases spanning the gap. The length of the CDR3 is 12 residues. CDR1 is MGHDK and CDR2 is SYGVNS in the germline V gene. Written as DNA, the CDR3 is TGTGCCAGCACCGGGGCTGGAAACACCATATATTTT. Translating it yields CASTGAGNTIYF.